This TCR beta chain was found in a study of shared clonotypes between healthy human individuals. Study details: Every donor yielded three CD4 naive, three CD4 memory, two CD8 naive and one CD8 memory plate. The study, taken as a whole, reports: As a rule, naive subsets had a larger estimated richness than memory subsets. Donor scarcity curtailed the genetic and exposure-history diversity represented herein.

With respect to this clone: Its antigen is currently unknown.

The V gene lost 4 bases and the J gene lost 6 bases, with 10 bases spanning the gap. There are 13 residues in the CDR3. Germline CDR1 is SGDLS and CDR2 is YYNGEE. Replicate PCRs for sorted subsets used 200 ng DNA; this equaled around 29,000 T cell genomes. Only in-frame clones appear in the TCRdb table, and some are missing; sequencing was by immunoSEQ multiplex PCR. Among over 2 million clones, roughly 94% were seen once, and the ten largest hold roughly 0.13%. The source material was naive CD4+ T cells sorted from blood. Subset noted: CD45RA+ positively selected. The origin of this receptor is a man in his late teens or twenties in good health. The chain recombines TRBV9 with TRBJ2-2; D unclear. CDR3 coding DNA: TGTGCCAGCAGCCCTCCATCGGCCGGGGAGCTGTTTTTT. Protein sequence: CASSPPSAGELFF. Filled out from reference TRBV9 and TRBJ2-2, the complete variable domain reads DSGVTQTPKHLITATGQRVTLRCSPRSGDLSVYWYQQSLDQGLQFLIQYYNGEERAKGNILERFSAQQFPDLHSELNLSSLELGDSALYFCASSPPSAGELFFGEGSRLTVL.